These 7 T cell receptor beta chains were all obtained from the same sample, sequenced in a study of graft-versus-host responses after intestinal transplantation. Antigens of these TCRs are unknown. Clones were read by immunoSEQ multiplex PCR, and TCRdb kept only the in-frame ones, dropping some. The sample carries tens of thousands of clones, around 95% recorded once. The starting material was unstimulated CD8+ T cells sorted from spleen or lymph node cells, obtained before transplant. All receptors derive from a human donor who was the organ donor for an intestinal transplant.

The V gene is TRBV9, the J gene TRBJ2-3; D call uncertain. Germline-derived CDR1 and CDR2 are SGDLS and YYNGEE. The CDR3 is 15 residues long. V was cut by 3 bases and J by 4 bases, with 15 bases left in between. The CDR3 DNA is TGTGCCAGCAGCGACTCGCCTTTAGTGGCAGATACGCAGTATTTT. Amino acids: CASSDSPLVADTQYF.

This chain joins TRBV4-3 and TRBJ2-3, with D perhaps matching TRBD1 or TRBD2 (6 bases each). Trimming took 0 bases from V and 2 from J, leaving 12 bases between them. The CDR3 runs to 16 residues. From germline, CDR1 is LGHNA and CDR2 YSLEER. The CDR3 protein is CASSQDRGPPTDTQYF. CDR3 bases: TGCGCCAGCAGCCAAGACCGGGGGCCCCCCACAGATACGCAGTATTTT.

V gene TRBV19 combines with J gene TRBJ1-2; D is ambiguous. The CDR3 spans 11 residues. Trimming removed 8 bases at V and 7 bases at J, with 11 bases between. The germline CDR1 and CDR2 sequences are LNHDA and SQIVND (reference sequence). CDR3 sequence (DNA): TGTGCCAGTCGTGACGGGCTTGGCTACACCTTC. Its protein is CASRDGLGYTF.

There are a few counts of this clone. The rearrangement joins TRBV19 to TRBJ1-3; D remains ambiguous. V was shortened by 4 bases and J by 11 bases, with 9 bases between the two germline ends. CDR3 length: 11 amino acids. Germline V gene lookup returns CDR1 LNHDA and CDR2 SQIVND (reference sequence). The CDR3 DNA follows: TGTGCCAGTAGTACTGGGTCGGCCATATATTTT. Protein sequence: CASSTGSAIYF. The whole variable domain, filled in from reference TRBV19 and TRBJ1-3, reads DGGITQSPKYLFRKEGQNVTLSCEQNLNHDAMYWYRQDPGQGLRLIYYSQIVNDFQKGDIAEGYSVSREKKESFPLTVTSAQKNPTAFYLCASSTGSAIYFGEGSWLTVV.

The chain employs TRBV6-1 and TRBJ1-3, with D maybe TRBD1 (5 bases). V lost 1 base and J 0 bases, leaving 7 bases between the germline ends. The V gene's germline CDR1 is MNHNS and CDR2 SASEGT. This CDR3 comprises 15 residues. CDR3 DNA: TGTGCCAGCAGTGAAGGGGGGGGCTCTGGAAACACCATATATTTT. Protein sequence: CASSEGGGSGNTIYF.

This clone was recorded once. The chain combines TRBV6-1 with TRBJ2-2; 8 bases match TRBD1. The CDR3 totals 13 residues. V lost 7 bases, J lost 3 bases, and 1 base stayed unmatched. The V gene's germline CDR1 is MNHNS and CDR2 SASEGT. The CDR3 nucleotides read TGTGCCAGCATGGGACAGGACACCGGGGAGCTGTTTTTT. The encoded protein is CASMGQDTGELFF.

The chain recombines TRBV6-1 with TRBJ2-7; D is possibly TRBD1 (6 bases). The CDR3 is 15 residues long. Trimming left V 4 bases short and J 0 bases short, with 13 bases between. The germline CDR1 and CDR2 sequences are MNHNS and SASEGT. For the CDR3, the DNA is TGTGCCAGCAGTGTATTGACAGGAAGCTCCTACGAGCAGTACTTC. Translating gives CASSVLTGSSYEQYF.